The 31 T cell receptor beta chains given below trace back to one sample, sequenced in a study of cytomegalovirus exposure and HLA in healthy donors. Primers: 60 Vbeta forward and 13 Jbeta reverse. Produced via immunoSEQ multiplex PCR; TCRdb's table is partial and in-frame only. The sample gives approximately 270,000 clones, 80% of which show up once; more than 0.3% is in the top ten. Sequencing was done on a sample of PBMCs. These receptors all come from a girl aged 2 to 9 in good health and CMV-seronegative.

This clone was recorded a few times. This sequence joins TRBV6-1 and TRBJ1-1; TRBD1 agrees at 7 bases. With 5 bases clipped from V and 2 bases from J, the junction kept 2 bases outside the gene matches. CDR3 length: 13 amino acids. Germline V gene lookup returns CDR1 MNHNS and CDR2 SASEGT. CDR3 loop: CASSRQGNTEAFF. In DNA form, the CDR3 reads TGTGCCAGCAGTAGACAGGGCAACACTGAAGCTTTCTTT.

A note on this clone: A junction end diverges from the germline sequence, so it may reflect a read error. The chain uses TRBV28 and TRBJ2-7, with 13 bases lining up with TRBD2. Germline values: CDR1 MDHEN, CDR2 SYDVKM. The CDR3 sequence is 16 residues long. CDR3 region: CASSQGTSGTKSLPGF. The CDR3 nucleotides read TGTGCCAGCAGCCAAGGGACTAGCGGGACCAAGTCGCTCCCTGGCTTC.

This chain joins TRBV6-5 and TRBJ2-5; TRBD1 matches at 7 bases. CDR1 MNHEY and CDR2 SVGAGI come from the germline V gene. The CDR3 length is 13 residues. Trimming at V came to 6 bases and at J to 0 bases, leaving 1 base not matched to a gene. The CDR3 DNA reads TGTGCCAGCAGACAGGGGTACCAAGAGACCCAGTACTTC. Residues: CASRQGYQETQYF.

This clone was seen only a few times. V is TRBV6-1 and J is TRBJ1-1, with 7 bases matching TRBD1. CDR1 and CDR2 (germline): MNHNS, SASEGT. The CDR3 contains 14 residues. J lost 3 bases, V lost 6 bases, and 7 bases had no gene match. In DNA, the CDR3 is TGTGCCAGCAGGATGGACAGGAGAGACACTGAAGCTTTCTTT. Protein: CASRMDRRDTEAFF.

This clone has only one observation. The V and J genes are TRBV27 and TRBJ2-3; D might be TRBD2 (6 bases). The CDR3 totals 14 residues. V gave up 7 bases and J gave up 0 bases, with 11 bases separating them. CDR1 is MNHEY, CDR2 SMNVEV, per germline (reference sequence). The CDR3 spells CASTSGGSTDTQYF. In nucleotides, the CDR3 is TGTGCCAGCACTTCCGGGGGAAGCACAGATACGCAGTATTTT.

This chain joins TRBV9 and TRBJ2-1; 12 nucleotides align to TRBD2. V lost 4 bases, J lost 1 base, and 6 bases stayed unmatched. The CDR3 is 17 residues long. The germline CDR1 and CDR2 sequences are SGDLS and YYNGEE. The CDR3 reads CASSRGLAGWSYNEQFF. The CDR3 bases are TGTGCCAGCAGCCGCGGACTAGCGGGGTGGTCCTACAATGAGCAGTTCTTC.

The genes are TRBV7-6 and TRBJ2-6; possible D gene TRBD1, 7 bases. The CDR3 is 17 amino acids. V was cut by 4 bases and J by 2 bases, with 15 bases left in between. The V gene's germline CDR1 is SGHVS and CDR2 FNYEAQ. Here the CDR3 DNA reads TGTGCCAGCAGCTCTCATTCAGGGGGGACTGGGGCCAACGTCCTGACTTTC. Its protein is CASSSHSGGTGANVLTF.

J is TRBJ1-2 and V is TRBV5-4; 7 positions match TRBD1. In germline, CDR1 is SGHNT, CDR2 YYREEE (reference sequence). The length of the CDR3 is 15 residues. The trim removed 0 bases at V and 4 bases at J, leaving 6 bases unmatched. CDR3 sequence reads: CASSLVQGGGYGYTF. DNA for the CDR3: TGTGCCAGCAGCTTGGTTCAGGGGGGAGGCTATGGCTACACCTTC.

The V gene is TRBV10-1, the J gene TRBJ2-7; 9 bases line up with TRBD2. The germline V gene encodes CDR1 WNHNN and CDR2 SYGVQD (reference sequence). CDR3 length: 16 residues. Germline trimming cut 3 bases from V and 2 bases from J; bases unmatched to any gene: 8. The CDR3 loop reads CASSDPAAGGTYEQYF. CDR3 in DNA: TGCGCCAGCAGTGATCCGGCGGCGGGAGGGACCTACGAGCAGTACTTC.

CDR3 amino acids: CASSPSLGGMVGYEQYF. The CDR3 region has the DNA TGTGCCAGCAGTCCCAGCCTTGGGGGGATGGTAGGGTACGAGCAGTACTTC. The chain uses TRBV27 and TRBJ2-7, with TRBD2 as a possible D gene (6 bases). CDR3 size: 17 residues. V gave up 5 bases and J gave up 4 bases, with 24 bases separating them. CDR1 and CDR2 (germline): MNHEY, SMNVEV (reference sequence).

The V gene is TRBV9, the J gene TRBJ2-1; a possible D gene is TRBD1 (5 bases). The CDR3 is made up of 16 amino acids. Trimming left V 0 bases short and J 0 bases short, with 10 bases between. Germline lookup yields CDR1 SGDLS and CDR2 YYNGEE. The CDR3 spells CASSVVPDSSYNEQFF. The CDR3 DNA sequence: TGTGCCAGCAGCGTAGTGCCCGACAGCTCCTACAATGAGCAGTTCTTC. The whole variable domain, remainder taken from reference TRBV9 and TRBJ2-1, is DSGVTQTPKHLITATGQRVTLRCSPRSGDLSVYWYQQSLDQGLQFLIQYYNGEERAKGNILERFSAQQFPDLHSELNLSSLELGDSALYFCASSVVPDSSYNEQFFGPGTRLTVL.

In its sample, this clone was seen once. One junction end does not reproduce the germline sequence, and a read error may be involved. Other DNA sequences of this sample code for an identical CDR3. V gene TRBV13 combines with J gene TRBJ2-2; tentatively, D is TRBD2 (5 bases). The CDR3 totals 15 residues. Germline-derived CDR1 and CDR2 are PRHDT and FYEKMQ (reference sequence). The chain's CDR3 is CASSLTRRNTGELFF. In DNA, the CDR3 is TGTGCCAGCAGCTTAACGAGGAGGAACACAGGGGAGCTGTTTTTT.

This clone was counted between two and nine times. This chain joins TRBV27 and TRBJ2-7; D is perhaps TRBD1 (5 bases). The CDR3 is 15 amino acids. The germline V gene encodes CDR1 MNHEY and CDR2 SMNVEV (reference sequence). V was shortened by 3 bases and J by 0 bases, with 12 bases between the two germline ends. The CDR3 DNA reads as TGTGCCAGCAGTTTTGGGGCAGCGCGCTCCTACGAGCAGTACTTC. Encoded protein: CASSFGAARSYEQYF.

The chain has TRBV4-2 and TRBJ2-7, with a tentative D call TRBD1 (6 bases). The ends were cut back, 1 base at V and 2 bases at J, with 15 bases in the middle. The CDR3 has 16 amino acids. Looked up from germline, CDR1 is LGHNA and CDR2 is YNFKEQ. In nucleotides, the CDR3 is TGTGCCAGCAGCCAAGTAGGGGCCAGGGGAACCTACGAGCAGTACTTC. Amino acid sequence: CASSQVGARGTYEQYF.

The rearrangement links TRBV27 to TRBJ1-5; weak D call: TRBD1 (5 bases). V lost 5 bases and J lost 4, with 24 bases in between. Germline-derived CDR1 and CDR2 are MNHEY and SMNVEV (reference sequence). The CDR3 covers 18 residues. CDR3: CASSPEALSRGSNQPQHF. The CDR3 bases are TGTGCCAGCAGTCCCGAAGCCCTGTCACGGGGGAGTAATCAGCCCCAGCATTTT.

The chain joins TRBV28 to TRBJ2-1, with D maybe TRBD1 (5 bases). The CDR3 covers 14 residues. Trimming took 1 base from V and 5 from J, leaving 9 bases between them. The germline V gene encodes CDR1 MDHEN and CDR2 SYDVKM. The CDR3 DNA follows: TGTGCCAGCAGTTTATACAGGAGCGACAATGAGCAGTTCTTC. Translated, it gives CASSLYRSDNEQFF.

This clone was detected only once. The chain has TRBV19 and TRBJ1-2; 10 bases agree with TRBD1. The germline CDR1 and CDR2 sequences are LNHDA and SQIVND (reference sequence). There are 13 residues in the CDR3. V shed 5 bases and J 4 bases; nucleotides not matched to a gene: 1. DNA for the CDR3: TGTGCCAGTAGTCGACAGGGGGCCTATGGCTACACCTTC. It is translated as CASSRQGAYGYTF.

CDR3 residues: CASSPSGRGDEQYF. The CDR3 coding sequence is TGTGCCAGCAGTCCTAGCGGGAGGGGGGACGAGCAGTACTTC. The V and J genes are TRBV28 and TRBJ2-7; 12 positions agree with TRBD2. Germline V gene sequence: CDR1 MDHEN, CDR2 SYDVKM. The trim removed 5 bases at V and 5 bases at J, leaving 4 bases unmatched. This CDR3 region has 14 residues.

The rearrangement uses TRBV5-1 and TRBJ2-3; a weak D match, TRBD1 (7 bases). CDR3 size: 12 residues. Per the germline V gene, CDR1 is SGHRS and CDR2 is YFSETQ. Trimming took off 7 bases at V and 3 bases at J, with 9 bases between the two ends. CDR3 residues: CASAGQTDTQYF. The CDR3, as DNA: TGCGCCAGCGCGGGACAGACAGATACGCAGTATTTT.

The genes are TRBV28 and TRBJ2-5; possibly TRBD2 for D (5 bases). V was cut by 10 bases and J by 3 bases, with 9 bases left in between. CDR1 is MDHEN and CDR2 is SYDVKM in the germline V gene. The CDR3 totals 11 residues. The CDR3 nucleotides read TGTGCCACCTTCGGGGAAGAGACCCAGTACTTC. Its translation: CATFGEETQYF.

This clone was counted only a few times. This chain links TRBV14 with TRBJ1-1, with 7 positions matching TRBD1. J gave up 4 bases and V 3 bases, and 5 bases lay outside the gene matches. CDR3 length: 14 amino acids. From germline, CDR1 is SGHDN and CDR2 FVKESK. CDR3 region: CASSHRQGGTEAFF. CDR3 sequence (DNA): TGTGCCAGCAGCCATAGACAGGGTGGCACTGAAGCTTTCTTT.

This clone came up a few times. The V gene is TRBV6-1, the J gene TRBJ1-1; 11 bases are shared with TRBD1. CDR1 is MNHNS, CDR2 SASEGT, per germline. The CDR3 has 14 residues. V lost 7 bases and J lost 8; bases outside the gene matches: 9. The CDR3 bases are TGTGCCAGCATTGTTAAAGGGACAGGGGGAGAAGCTTTCTTT. Its translation is CASIVKGTGGEAFF.

The chain uses TRBV6-4 and TRBJ2-1; 11 bases map to TRBD2. Germline CDR1 MRHNA, CDR2 SNTAGT. The trim removed 6 bases at V and 5 bases at J, leaving 9 bases unmatched. The CDR3 is made up of 16 amino acids. DNA of the CDR3: TGTGCCAGCAGCCAAGCCGGGACTAGCGGACACAATGAGCAGTTCTTC. It is translated as CASSQAGTSGHNEQFF.

V usage is TRBV4-1 and J usage is TRBJ2-7, with a possible D match to TRBD1 (6 bases). Germline V gene lookup returns CDR1 MGHRA and CDR2 YSYEKL. Trimming cost V 1 base and J 5 bases, with 9 bases left between them. The CDR3 is 13 residues long. DNA for the CDR3: TGCGCCAGCAGCCAAGTTTACAGGGACGAGCAGTACTTC. Protein product: CASSQVYRDEQYF.

This chain connects TRBV28 to TRBJ1-4; 9 positions match TRBD1. CDR1 is MDHEN and CDR2 is SYDVKM in the germline V gene. Losses at the gene ends were 6 bases for V and 9 bases for J; bases not matched to a gene: 14. The CDR3 runs to 16 residues. CDR3 region: CASSLKTGQGQKKLFF. Here the CDR3 DNA reads TGTGCCAGCAGCTTGAAAACGGGACAGGGTCAGAAAAAACTGTTTTTT.

This chain's CDR3 is CSVDIGRGTQYF. Here the CDR3 DNA reads TGCAGCGTTGATATTGGCAGGGGGACCCAGTACTTC. The J gene is TRBJ2-5, the V gene TRBV29-1; TRBD1 might be the D (6 bases). The ends were cut back, 3 bases at V and 7 bases at J, with 12 bases in the middle. CDR1 is SQVTM and CDR2 is ANQGSEA in the germline V gene. CDR3 length: 12 residues. The variable domain in full, completed from reference TRBV29-1 and TRBJ2-5, reads SAVISQKPSRDICQRGTSLTIQCQVDSQVTMMFWYRQQPGQSLTLIATANQGSEATYESGFVIDKFPISRPNLTFSTLTVSNMSPEDSSIYLCSVDIGRGTQYFGPGTRLLVL.

The chain is built from TRBV30 and TRBJ2-7; the D is unclear. The CDR3 totals 14 residues. Trimming cost V 5 bases and J 3 bases, with 17 bases left between them. Per germline, CDR1 GTSNPN and CDR2 SVGIG (reference sequence). CDR3 nucleotides: TGTGCCTGGGATCATCAGTGTGAATGCTACGAGCAGTACTTC. Translating gives CAWDHQCECYEQYF.

This clone was counted only a few times. The V gene is TRBV12-5, the J gene TRBJ2-7; D possibly corresponds to TRBD2 (5 bases). Germline V CDR1 and CDR2: LGHNT, FRNRAP. V dropped 1 base and J dropped 1 base, with 11 bases sitting between them. This CDR3 has 15 residues. CDR3 amino acids: CASGLGSEGSYEQYF. The DNA for the CDR3 is TGTGCTAGTGGTTTGGGATCAGAGGGATCCTACGAGCAGTACTTC.

V and J are TRBV5-1 and TRBJ1-2; 10 nucleotides line up with TRBD1. Looked up from germline, CDR1 is SGHRS and CDR2 is YFSETQ. The ends lost 3 bases at V and 6 bases at J; junction bases unmatched: 8. CDR3 size: 15 residues. CDR3 nucleotides: TGCGCCAGCAGCTCGGGGACAGGGGCCCCCAATGGCTACACCTTC. This translates into CASSSGTGAPNGYTF.

The V gene is TRBV4-2, the J gene TRBJ1-5; D ambiguous. Germline lookup yields CDR1 LGHNA and CDR2 YNFKEQ. This CDR3 is 16 amino acids long. V lost 0 bases and J lost 0, with 9 bases in between. The DNA of the CDR3 is TGTGCCAGCAGCCAAGAGCCGGGTAGTAGCAATCAGCCCCAGCATTTT. Its translation: CASSQEPGSSNQPQHF.

V gene TRBV29-1 combines with J gene TRBJ1-2; tentatively, D is TRBD1 (5 bases). The CDR3 is made up of 12 amino acids. Looked up from germline, CDR1 is SQVTM and CDR2 is ANQGSEA. The germline V and J ends were trimmed by 7 bases and 6 bases, with 15 bases remaining between them. This CDR3 is CSAGPGSDGYTF. The CDR3 DNA is TGCAGCGCAGGCCCAGGGTCAGATGGCTACACCTTC.